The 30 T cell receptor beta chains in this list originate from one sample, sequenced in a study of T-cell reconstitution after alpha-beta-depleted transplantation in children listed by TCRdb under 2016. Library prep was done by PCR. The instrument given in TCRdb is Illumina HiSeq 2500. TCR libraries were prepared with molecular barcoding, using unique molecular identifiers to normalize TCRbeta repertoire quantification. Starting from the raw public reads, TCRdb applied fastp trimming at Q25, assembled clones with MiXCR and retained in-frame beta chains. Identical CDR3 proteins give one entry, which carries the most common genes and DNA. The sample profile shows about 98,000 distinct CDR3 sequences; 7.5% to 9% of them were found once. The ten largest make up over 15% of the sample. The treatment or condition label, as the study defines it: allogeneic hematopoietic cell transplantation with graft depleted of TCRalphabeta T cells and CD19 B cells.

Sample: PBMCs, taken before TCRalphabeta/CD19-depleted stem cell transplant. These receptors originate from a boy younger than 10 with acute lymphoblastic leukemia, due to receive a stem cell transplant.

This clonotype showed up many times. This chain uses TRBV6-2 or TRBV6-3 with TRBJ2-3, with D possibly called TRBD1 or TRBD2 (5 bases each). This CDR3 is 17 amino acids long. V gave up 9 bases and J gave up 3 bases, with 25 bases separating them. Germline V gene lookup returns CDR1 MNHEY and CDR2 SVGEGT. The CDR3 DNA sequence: TGTGCCAGTTCCCTACCTTCTCCTGGGGGTCTGACAGATACGCAGTATTTT. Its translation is CASSLPSPGGLTDTQYF.

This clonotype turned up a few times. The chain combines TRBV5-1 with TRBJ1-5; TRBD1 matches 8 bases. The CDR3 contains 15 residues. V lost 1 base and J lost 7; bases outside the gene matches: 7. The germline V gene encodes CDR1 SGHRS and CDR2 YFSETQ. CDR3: CASSLWAGGDQPQHF. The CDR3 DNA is TGCGCCAGCAGCTTGTGGGCAGGGGGCGACCAGCCCCAGCATTTT. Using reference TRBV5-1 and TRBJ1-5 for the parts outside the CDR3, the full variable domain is KAGVTQTPRYLIKTRGQQVTLSCSPISGHRSVSWYQQTPGQGLQFLFEYFSETQRNKGNFPGRFSGRQFSNSRSEMNVSTLELGDSALYLCASSLWAGGDQPQHFGDGTRLSIL.

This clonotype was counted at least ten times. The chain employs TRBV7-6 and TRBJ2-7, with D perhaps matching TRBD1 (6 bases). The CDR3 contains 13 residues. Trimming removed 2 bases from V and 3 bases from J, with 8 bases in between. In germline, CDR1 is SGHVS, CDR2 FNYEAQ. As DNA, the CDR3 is TGTGCCAGCAGCTTAAAACAGGGCTACGAGCAGTACTTC. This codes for CASSLKQGYEQYF.

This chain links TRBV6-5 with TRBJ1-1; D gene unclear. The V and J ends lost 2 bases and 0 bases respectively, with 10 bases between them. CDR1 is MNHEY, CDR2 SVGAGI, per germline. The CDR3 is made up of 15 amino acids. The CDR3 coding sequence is TGTGCCAGCAGTTACAAGGAGCCCTTGAACACTGAAGCTTTCTTT. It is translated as CASSYKEPLNTEAFF.

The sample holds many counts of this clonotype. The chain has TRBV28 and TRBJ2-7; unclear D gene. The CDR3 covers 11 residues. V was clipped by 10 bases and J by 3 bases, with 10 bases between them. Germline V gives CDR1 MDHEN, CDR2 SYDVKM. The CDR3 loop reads CATSDFYEQYF. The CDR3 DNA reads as TGTGCCACCTCAGATTTCTACGAGCAGTACTTC.

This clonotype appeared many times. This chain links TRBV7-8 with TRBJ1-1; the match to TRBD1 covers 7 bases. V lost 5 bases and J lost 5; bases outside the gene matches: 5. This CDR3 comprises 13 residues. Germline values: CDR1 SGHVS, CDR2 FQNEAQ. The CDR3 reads CASSAQQGTEAFF. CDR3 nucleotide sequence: TGTGCCAGCAGCGCACAACAGGGGACTGAAGCTTTCTTT.

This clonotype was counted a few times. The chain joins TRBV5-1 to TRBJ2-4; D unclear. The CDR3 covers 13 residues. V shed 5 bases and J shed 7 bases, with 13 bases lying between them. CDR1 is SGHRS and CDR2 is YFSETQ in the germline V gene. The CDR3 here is CASRRWQENIQYF. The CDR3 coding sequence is TGCGCCAGCAGGAGATGGCAAGAGAACATTCAGTACTTC.

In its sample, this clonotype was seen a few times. Here the CDR3 reads CASSLPGYGYTF. The CDR3, as DNA: TGTGCCAGCAGCTTGCCAGGGTACGGCTACACCTTC. The chain recombines TRBV5-6 with TRBJ1-2, with a possible D match to TRBD1 (5 bases). The V gene lost 1 base and the J gene lost 8 bases, with 9 bases spanning the gap. The CDR3 spans 12 residues. Germline values: CDR1 SGHDT, CDR2 YYEEEE.

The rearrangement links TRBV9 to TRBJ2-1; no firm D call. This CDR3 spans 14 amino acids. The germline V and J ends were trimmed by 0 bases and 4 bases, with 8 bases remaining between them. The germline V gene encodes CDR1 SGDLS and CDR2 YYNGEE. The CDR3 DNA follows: TGTGCCAGCAGCGTAGTTGGGAATTACAATGAGCAGTTCTTC. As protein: CASSVVGNYNEQFF.

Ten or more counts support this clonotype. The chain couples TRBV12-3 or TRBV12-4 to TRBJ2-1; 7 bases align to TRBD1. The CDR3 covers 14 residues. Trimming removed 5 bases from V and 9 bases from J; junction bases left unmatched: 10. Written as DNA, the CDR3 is TGTGCCAGCAGTCTCACCTCGACAGGGCTTGAGCAGTTCTTC. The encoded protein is CASSLTSTGLEQFF.

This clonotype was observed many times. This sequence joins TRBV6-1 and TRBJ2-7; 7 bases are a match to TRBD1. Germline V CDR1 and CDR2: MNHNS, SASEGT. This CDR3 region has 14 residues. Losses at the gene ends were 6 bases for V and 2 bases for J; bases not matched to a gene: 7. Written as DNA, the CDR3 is TGTGCCAGCAGGACGTCGGGACAGCCCTACGAGCAGTACTTC. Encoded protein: CASRTSGQPYEQYF.

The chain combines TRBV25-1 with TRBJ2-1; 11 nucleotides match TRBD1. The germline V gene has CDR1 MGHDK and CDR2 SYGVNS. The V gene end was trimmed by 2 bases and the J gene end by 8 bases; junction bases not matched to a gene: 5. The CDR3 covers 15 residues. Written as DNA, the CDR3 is TGTGCCAGCAGTGAAGGACAGGGGGCGGCCGATGAGCAGTTCTTC. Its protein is CASSEGQGAADEQFF.

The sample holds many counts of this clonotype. The chain's CDR3 is CASSFEVVKIDTQYF. The CDR3 DNA reads TGTGCCAGCAGTTTTGAGGTAGTTAAGATAGATACGCAGTATTTT. The chain links TRBV5-6 to TRBJ2-3; D uncertain. V was trimmed by 5 bases and J by 5 bases, leaving 18 bases between them. This CDR3 is built from 15 residues. Germline values: CDR1 SGHDT, CDR2 YYEEEE.

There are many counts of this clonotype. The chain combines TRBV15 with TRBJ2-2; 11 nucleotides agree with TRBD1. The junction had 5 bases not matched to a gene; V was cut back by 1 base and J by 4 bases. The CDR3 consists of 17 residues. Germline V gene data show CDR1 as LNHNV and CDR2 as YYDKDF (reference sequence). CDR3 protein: CATSRVYGQGATGELFF. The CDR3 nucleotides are TGTGCCACCAGCAGAGTTTACGGACAGGGGGCCACCGGGGAGCTGTTTTTT.

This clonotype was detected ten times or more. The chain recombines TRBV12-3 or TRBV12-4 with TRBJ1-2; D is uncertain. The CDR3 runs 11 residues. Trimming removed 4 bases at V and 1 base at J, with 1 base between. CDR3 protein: CASSYNYGYTF. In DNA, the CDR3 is TGTGCCAGCAGTTATAACTATGGCTACACCTTC.

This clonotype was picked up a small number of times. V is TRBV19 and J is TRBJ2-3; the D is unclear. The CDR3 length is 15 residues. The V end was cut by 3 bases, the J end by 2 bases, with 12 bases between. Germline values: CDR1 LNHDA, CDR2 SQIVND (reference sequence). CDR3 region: CASSMLDTNTDTQYF. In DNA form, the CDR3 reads TGTGCCAGTAGTATGCTTGACACCAACACAGATACGCAGTATTTT.

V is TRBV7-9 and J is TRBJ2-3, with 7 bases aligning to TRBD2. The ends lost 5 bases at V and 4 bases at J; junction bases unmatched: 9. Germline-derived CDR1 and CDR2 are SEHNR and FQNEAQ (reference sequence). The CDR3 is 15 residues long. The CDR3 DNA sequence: TGTGCCAGCAGCCCCCCCCGTCGGGAGGCAGATACGCAGTATTTT. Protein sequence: CASSPPRREADTQYF.

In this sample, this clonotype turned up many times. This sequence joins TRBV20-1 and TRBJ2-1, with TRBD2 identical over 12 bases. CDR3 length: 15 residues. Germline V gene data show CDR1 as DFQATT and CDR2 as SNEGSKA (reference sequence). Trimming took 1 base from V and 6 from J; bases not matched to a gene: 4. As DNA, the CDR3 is TGCAGTGCTAGAGCGGGACTAGCGGGCTTCAATGAGCAGTTCTTC. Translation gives CSARAGLAGFNEQFF.

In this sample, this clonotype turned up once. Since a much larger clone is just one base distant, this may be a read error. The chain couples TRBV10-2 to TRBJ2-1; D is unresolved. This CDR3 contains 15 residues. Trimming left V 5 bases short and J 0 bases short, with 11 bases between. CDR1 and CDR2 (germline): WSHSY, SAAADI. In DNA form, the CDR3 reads TGCGCCAGCAGTCTGCTGACGAGCTCCTACAATGAGCAGTTCTTC. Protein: CASSLLTSSYNEQFF.

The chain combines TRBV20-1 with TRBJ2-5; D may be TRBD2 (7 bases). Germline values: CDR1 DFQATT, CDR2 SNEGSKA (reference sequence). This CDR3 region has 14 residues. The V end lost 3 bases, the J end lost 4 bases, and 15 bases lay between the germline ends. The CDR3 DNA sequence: TGCAGTGCTAGGGACGGGGGGCAAGGAGAGACCCAGTACTTC. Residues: CSARDGGQGETQYF.

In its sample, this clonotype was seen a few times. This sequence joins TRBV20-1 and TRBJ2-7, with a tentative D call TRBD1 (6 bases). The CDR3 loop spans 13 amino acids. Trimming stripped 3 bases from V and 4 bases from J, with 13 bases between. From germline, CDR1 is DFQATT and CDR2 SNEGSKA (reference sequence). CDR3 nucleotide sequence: TGCAGTGCTAGGGGGCCCCAGGGGTACGAGCAGTACTTC. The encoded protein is CSARGPQGYEQYF.

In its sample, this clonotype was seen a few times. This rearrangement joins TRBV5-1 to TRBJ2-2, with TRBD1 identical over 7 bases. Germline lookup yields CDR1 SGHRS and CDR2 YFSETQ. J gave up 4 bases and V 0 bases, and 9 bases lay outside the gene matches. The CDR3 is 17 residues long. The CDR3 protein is CASSLGRGRGVTGELFF. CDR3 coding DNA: TGCGCCAGCAGCTTGGGCAGGGGGAGAGGAGTCACCGGGGAGCTGTTTTTT.

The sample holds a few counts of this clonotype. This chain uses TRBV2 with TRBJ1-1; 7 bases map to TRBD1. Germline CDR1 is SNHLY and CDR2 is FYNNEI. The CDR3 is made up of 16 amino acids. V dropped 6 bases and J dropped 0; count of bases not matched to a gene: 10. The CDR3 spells CASSIRTGHMNTEAFF. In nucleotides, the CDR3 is TGTGCCAGCAGCATTCGGACAGGACACATGAACACTGAAGCTTTCTTT. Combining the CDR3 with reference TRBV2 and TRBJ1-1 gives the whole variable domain EPEVTQTPSHQVTQMGQEVILRCVPISNHLYFYWYRQILGQKVEFLVSFYNNEISEKSEIFDDQFSVERPDGSNFTLKIRSTKLEDSAMYFCASSIRTGHMNTEAFFGQGTRLTVV.

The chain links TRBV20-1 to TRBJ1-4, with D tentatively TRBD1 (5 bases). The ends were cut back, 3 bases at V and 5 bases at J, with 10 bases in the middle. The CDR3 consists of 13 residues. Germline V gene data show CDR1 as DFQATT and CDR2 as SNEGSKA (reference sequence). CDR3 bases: TGCAGTGCTAGGAAGGGGATAAATGAAAAACTGTTTTTT. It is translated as CSARKGINEKLFF.

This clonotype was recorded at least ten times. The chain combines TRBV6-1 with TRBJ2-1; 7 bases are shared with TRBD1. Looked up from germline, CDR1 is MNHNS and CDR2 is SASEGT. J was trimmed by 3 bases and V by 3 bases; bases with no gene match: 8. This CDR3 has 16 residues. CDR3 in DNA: TGTGCCAGCAGTGAGGTCGAGGCAGGGGGCTACAATGAGCAGTTCTTC. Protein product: CASSEVEAGGYNEQFF.

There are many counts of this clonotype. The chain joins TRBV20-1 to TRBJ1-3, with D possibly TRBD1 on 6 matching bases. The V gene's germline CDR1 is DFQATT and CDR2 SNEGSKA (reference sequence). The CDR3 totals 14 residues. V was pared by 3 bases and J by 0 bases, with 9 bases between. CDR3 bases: TGCAGTGCTAGTTACAGGGCCTCTGGAAACACCATATATTTT. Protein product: CSASYRASGNTIYF.

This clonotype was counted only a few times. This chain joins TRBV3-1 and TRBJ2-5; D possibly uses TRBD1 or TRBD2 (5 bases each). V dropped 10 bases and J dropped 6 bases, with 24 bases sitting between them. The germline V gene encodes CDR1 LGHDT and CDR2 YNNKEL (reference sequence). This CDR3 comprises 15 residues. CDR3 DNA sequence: TGTGCCACCTCCAGCGACTGGGGCGGGTCCAAGACCCAGTACTTC. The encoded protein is CATSSDWGGSKTQYF.

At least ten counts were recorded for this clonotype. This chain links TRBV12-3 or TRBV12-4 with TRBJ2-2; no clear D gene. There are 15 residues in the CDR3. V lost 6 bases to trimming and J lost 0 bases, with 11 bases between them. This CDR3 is CASSFGLANTGELFF. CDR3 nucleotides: TGTGCCAGCAGCTTCGGCCTCGCGAACACCGGGGAGCTGTTTTTT.

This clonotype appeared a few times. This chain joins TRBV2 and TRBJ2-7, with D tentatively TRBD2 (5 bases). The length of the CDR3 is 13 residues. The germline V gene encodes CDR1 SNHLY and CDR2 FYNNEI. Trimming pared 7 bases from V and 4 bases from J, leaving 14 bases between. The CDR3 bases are TGTGCCAGCAATTTGAGGGAGAATTACGAGCAGTACTTC. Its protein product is CASNLRENYEQYF. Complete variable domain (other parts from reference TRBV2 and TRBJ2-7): EPEVTQTPSHQVTQMGQEVILRCVPISNHLYFYWYRQILGQKVEFLVSFYNNEISEKSEIFDDQFSVERPDGSNFTLKIRSTKLEDSAMYFCASNLRENYEQYFGPGTRLTVT.

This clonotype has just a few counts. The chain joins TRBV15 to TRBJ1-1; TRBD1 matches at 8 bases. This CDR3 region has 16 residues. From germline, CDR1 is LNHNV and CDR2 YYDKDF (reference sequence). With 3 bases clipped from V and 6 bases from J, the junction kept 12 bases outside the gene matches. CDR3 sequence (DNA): TGTGCCACCAGCAGGCCGGACAGGGCGGGAAAACCTGAAGCTTTCTTT. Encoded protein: CATSRPDRAGKPEAFF.